Included here is one T cell receptor beta chain sequence, with context. Its antigen is currently not known. Base qualities are missing; no much larger clone stands one base away. Participants in the prospective study were enrolled through a virtual design, were aged about 18 to 100 years, and lived in roughly 24 United States geographic areas. Cohort assignment in the prospective study relied on participant-reported clinical history from a screening survey and a study questionnaire. For ImmuneRACE Cohort 3, a participant was defined as recovered based on two consecutive negative NP/OP PCR tests, clearance by a healthcare professional, or resolution of symptoms. In the prospective study, whole blood, serum and a nasopharyngeal or oropharyngeal swab were collected from each participant by mobile phlebotomists. Prospective study participants could optionally give additional blood draws and questionnaires over a 2-month period. Before DNA extraction, blood samples from the prospective study were shipped at room temperature or frozen.

This specimen belongs to a study of blood T cell repertoires in COVID-19 (dated by TCRdb to the early 2020s). Background for the entire study: The collaborator samples originated in the United States, Italy and Spain and spanned the acute and convalescent phases of COVID-19. Where available, HLA class I and class II types were obtained from metadata supplied by the sample provider rather than from assay-based typing. Deeply sampled blood TCRbeta repertoires from subjects exposed to, actively infected with, or recovered from COVID-19 were included in the dataset. The samples were drawn from two sources: the first 160 participants of the ongoing ImmuneRACE study, and about 1,300 subjects contributed by 6 global collaborators. The repertoires were released in a freely available public database meant as a resource for research on the immune response to SARS-CoV-2. The prospective study material was composed of cDNA or gDNA derived from T cells, B-cell-depleted T cells, or PBMCs. A de-identified subject ID, COVID-19 status, age in years and sex were almost always included in the sample metadata.

The CDR3 sequence holds 15 residues, the cysteine and phenylalanine included. Only the CDR3 DNA stays, 45 bases, in frame from base 1. Cut back by 0 bases and 4 bases, the V and J ends lie 15 bases apart. From a lookup of the germline V gene (reference sequence), CDR1 and CDR2 are GTSNPN and SVGIG. TCRbeta CDR3 regions were amplified from genomic DNA using the immunoSEQ Assay, a bias-controlled multiplex PCR. The authors' analysis ran thus. The number of nucleated cells in each sample was estimated by amplification of reference gene primers within the assay. To quantify the absolute abundance of each unique TCRbeta CDR3 rearrangement, sequence reads were collapsed and filtered. For each sample, productive Simpson clonality was calculated as the square root of Simpson's diversity index over productive rearrangements. Entries here come from immuneACCESS through TCRdb and include only in-frame sequences with V and J called. Some clones fail to appear in such tables; in the studies checked, an unresolved V gene covers under half of the shortfall, and the cause of the remainder is unknown. The V and J calls and the clone size are those of that table, but D and trimming were determined from the DNA. The sample table shows 150,000 or so clones, and roughly 80% are seen once. 4% to 4.5% of the sample goes to the ten largest clones.

Beyond this particular receptor, the publication reports: Clinical and demographic metadata were provided uncurated, with the amount varying by source and participant.

The sequence was collected from a woman aged 50 to 60 who had recovered from COVID-19. The rearranged segments are TRBV30 and TRBJ1-2, with the identity of the D gene unclear. The sequencing input was PBMCs or T cells enriched from blood (not recorded which). The CDR3 reads as follows: CAWSVNSLRGYGYTF. The bases read TGTGCCTGGAGTGTAAACAGCCTACGGGGCTATGGCTACACCTTC.